This TCR beta chain emerged from a study of blood T cell repertoires in COVID-19. Study-level background: Researchers got acute and convalescent COVID-19 samples from the United States, Italy and Spain. PBMCs, B-cell-depleted T cells, or T cells provided the cDNA or gDNA that made up the material.

Authors' data handling: How many nucleated cells were present was estimated from reference gene primer amplification. TCRdb's table, derived via immunoSEQ multiplex PCR, lists solely in-frame clones and lacks some. V and J calls and clone size are as listed in that table; D and trimming were resolved from the DNA. The sample holds around 46,000 clones, around 90% seen once. This CDR3 spans 13 amino acids. The V and J ends lost 4 bases and 2 bases respectively, with 6 bases between them. This clone was counted once. The specimen was peripheral blood. The chain has TRBV12-3 or TRBV12-4 and TRBJ1-3; perhaps TRBD1 as D (5 bases). This clonotype was obtained from a man in his forties or fifties with acute or convalescent COVID-19. CDR3 in amino acids: CASSSGTGNTIYF. Written as DNA, the CDR3 is TGTGCCAGCAGTTCAGGGACTGGAAACACCATATATTTT.